The 21 T cell receptor beta chains below come from one sample, sequenced in a study of T cell changes during pregnancy in multiple sclerosis. Data came from immunoSEQ multiplex PCR; TCRdb stores just in-frame clones and leaves some out. In the table there are approximately 50,000 clones, less than 95% of which are singletons. The sequencing here drew on CD4+ T cells from peripheral blood mononuclear cells, taken in the third trimester of pregnancy. These receptors were taken from a female donor with multiple sclerosis, enrolled in a pregnancy study.

The chain employs TRBV28 and TRBJ2-7; 11 nucleotides match TRBD2. The CDR3 covers 12 residues. The J segment lost 5 bases and the V segment lost 6 bases, leaving 0 bases of the junction unmatched. The germline gives CDR1 MDHEN, CDR2 SYDVKM. CDR3 amino acids: CASRLAGDEQYF. CDR3 nucleotide sequence: TGTGCCAGCAGACTAGCGGGAGACGAGCAGTACTTC. The complete variable domain, with remaining parts taken from reference TRBV28 and TRBJ2-7, reads DVKVTQSSRYLVKRTGEKVFLECVQDMDHENMFWYRQDPGLGLRLIYFSYDVKMKEKGDIPEGYSVSREKKERFSLILESASTNQTSMYLCASRLAGDEQYFGPGTRLTVT.

The chain's CDR3 is CASSTGTSGGDTQYF. For the CDR3, the DNA is TGTGCCAGTAGTACCGGGACTAGCGGGGGGGATACGCAGTATTTT. The J gene is TRBJ2-3, the V gene TRBV19; 15 nucleotides align to TRBD2. V lost 4 bases and J lost 6; bases outside the gene matches: 2. The germline gives CDR1 LNHDA, CDR2 SQIVND (reference sequence). This CDR3 region has 15 residues.

This clone was seen a single time. The V and J genes are TRBV5-4 and TRBJ2-3; 9 bases map to TRBD1. The CDR3 sequence is 16 residues long. Losses at the gene ends were 4 bases for V and 4 bases for J; bases not matched to a gene: 10. Germline V gene sequence: CDR1 SGHNT, CDR2 YYREEE (reference sequence). CDR3 coding DNA: TGTGCCAGCAGCGCCCGGGACAGGGCCGTTGCAGATACGCAGTATTTT. Amino acids: CASSARDRAVADTQYF.

This chain links TRBV5-1 with TRBJ1-2; tentatively, D is TRBD1 (6 bases). The CDR3 has 13 residues. The V gene lost 2 bases and the J gene lost 2 bases, with 7 bases spanning the gap. Germline values: CDR1 SGHRS, CDR2 YFSETQ. The DNA of the CDR3 is TGCGCCAGCAGCTTAGGGACAAACTATGGCTACACCTTC. Translation: CASSLGTNYGYTF.

The chain couples TRBV11-3 to TRBJ2-3, with D perhaps TRBD2 (6 bases). Trimming stripped 5 bases from V and 2 bases from J, with 8 bases between. The CDR3 has 13 residues. Germline loops: CDR1 SGHNT, CDR2 YENEEA. The CDR3 is CASSGDFTDTQYF. The DNA of the CDR3 is TGTGCCAGCAGCGGGGACTTCACAGATACGCAGTATTTT.

This rearrangement joins TRBV5-1 to TRBJ1-3, with no clear D. The V gene lost 1 base and the J gene lost 0 bases, with 14 bases spanning the gap. Germline-derived CDR1 and CDR2 are SGHRS and YFSETQ. This CDR3 contains 17 residues. The CDR3 reads CASSLRRQDSSGNTIYF. CDR3 DNA sequence: TGCGCCAGCAGCTTGCGTCGCCAGGATAGCTCTGGAAACACCATATATTTT.

This rearrangement joins TRBV29-1 to TRBJ2-1; the D gene is possibly TRBD2 (6 bases). V was pared by 6 bases and J by 8 bases, with 23 bases between. CDR3 length equals 15 residues. Germline assignment: CDR1 SQVTM and CDR2 ANQGSEA. CDR3: CSVYMGGVFSDEQFF. The CDR3 DNA reads TGCAGCGTCTACATGGGGGGAGTTTTTTCTGATGAGCAGTTCTTC.

The chain employs TRBV9 and TRBJ1-1; D unclear. CDR3 length: 14 residues. Between the trimmed V and J ends, which lost 0 bases and 1 base, there was a span of 7 bases. In germline, CDR1 is SGDLS, CDR2 YYNGEE. Written as DNA, the CDR3 is TGTGCCAGCAGCGTAGCCCAGAAGAACACTGAAGCTTTCTTT. Its translation is CASSVAQKNTEAFF. Full variable domain (remainder filled in from reference TRBV9 and TRBJ1-1): DSGVTQTPKHLITATGQRVTLRCSPRSGDLSVYWYQQSLDQGLQFLIQYYNGEERAKGNILERFSAQQFPDLHSELNLSSLELGDSALYFCASSVAQKNTEAFFGQGTRLTVV.

V and J are TRBV19 and TRBJ2-5; TRBD1 matches 7 bases. The germline CDR1 and CDR2 sequences are LNHDA and SQIVND (reference sequence). The length of the CDR3 is 14 residues. V dropped 3 bases and J dropped 2; count of bases not matched to a gene: 3. CDR3 protein: CASSIGTAQETQYF. For the CDR3, the DNA is TGTGCCAGTAGTATCGGGACAGCTCAAGAGACCCAGTACTTC.

This clone was found once. The chain joins TRBV6-5 to TRBJ2-7, with a possible D match to TRBD2 (5 bases). This CDR3 has 15 residues. Germline values: CDR1 MNHEY, CDR2 SVGAGI. V dropped 6 bases and J dropped 7 bases, with 22 bases sitting between them. The CDR3 here is CASSPESAPRGEQYF. The CDR3 nucleotides read TGTGCCAGCAGCCCCGAGTCGGCTCCCCGAGGGGAGCAGTACTTC.

V usage is TRBV5-1 and J usage is TRBJ2-1, with TRBD2 identical over 9 bases. Trimming removed 5 bases from V and 0 bases from J; junction bases left unmatched: 12. The CDR3 runs 18 residues. Germline V CDR1 and CDR2: SGHRS, YFSETQ. CDR3 nucleotide sequence: TGCGCCAGCAGTAAGGGGACTAGCCCCAGTAACTCCTACAATGAGCAGTTCTTC. It translates to CASSKGTSPSNSYNEQFF. The full variable domain, rest sourced from reference TRBV5-1 and TRBJ2-1, is KAGVTQTPRYLIKTRGQQVTLSCSPISGHRSVSWYQQTPGQGLQFLFEYFSETQRNKGNFPGRFSGRQFSNSRSEMNVSTLELGDSALYLCASSKGTSPSNSYNEQFFGPGTRLTVL.

The genes are TRBV5-1 and TRBJ1-2; 7 bases line up with TRBD1. The CDR3 runs 13 residues. V was pared by 0 bases and J by 8 bases, with 4 bases of the junction left unmatched. The germline V gene has CDR1 SGHRS and CDR2 YFSETQ. DNA of the CDR3: TGCGCCAGCAGCTTGGCCGACAGGGCCGGCTACACCTTC. It codes for CASSLADRAGYTF.

This clone was observed once. This chain links TRBV29-1 with TRBJ2-1; 9 nucleotides align to TRBD2. Germline assignment: CDR1 SQVTM and CDR2 ANQGSEA. This CDR3 has 14 amino acids. With V trimmed by 6 bases and J by 8 bases, 11 bases remained unmatched. CDR3 amino acids: CSVVGGRAVDEQFF. For the CDR3, the DNA is TGCAGCGTGGTAGGCGGGAGGGCCGTGGATGAGCAGTTCTTC.

V is TRBV11-3 and J is TRBJ2-1; D not certain. The CDR3 extends over 13 amino acids. Germline CDR1 reads SGHNT; CDR2 reads YENEEA. The germline V and J ends were trimmed by 5 bases and 8 bases, with 13 bases remaining between them. CDR3 DNA: TGTGCCAGCAGCAGCCTTAGTGGTTATGAGCAGTTCTTC. It codes for CASSSLSGYEQFF.

The CDR3 DNA sequence: TGTGCCAGCAGCTTAAGACGCAGGGGGGACAATGAGCAGTTCTTC. The encoded protein is CASSLRRRGDNEQFF. The chain employs TRBV7-2 and TRBJ2-1, with D tentatively TRBD1 (7 bases). The V end was cut by 2 bases, the J end by 5 bases, with 13 bases between. The CDR3 spans 15 residues. Looked up from germline, CDR1 is SGHTA and CDR2 is FQGNSA.

This chain joins TRBV19 and TRBJ2-7; 8 nucleotides align to TRBD1. The CDR3 contains 15 residues. With V trimmed by 4 bases and J by 4 bases, 9 bases remained unmatched. In germline, CDR1 is LNHDA, CDR2 SQIVND (reference sequence). In DNA form, the CDR3 reads TGTGCCAGTAGTACGCAGGGGCAGGGGGCTTACGAGCAGTACTTC. This translates into CASSTQGQGAYEQYF. The variable domain in full, completed from reference TRBV19 and TRBJ2-7, reads DGGITQSPKYLFRKEGQNVTLSCEQNLNHDAMYWYRQDPGQGLRLIYYSQIVNDFQKGDIAEGYSVSREKKESFPLTVTSAQKNPTAFYLCASSTQGQGAYEQYFGPGTRLTVT.

The rearrangement links TRBV29-1 to TRBJ2-2; the D gene is possibly TRBD1 (5 bases). The germline CDR1 and CDR2 sequences are SQVTM and ANQGSEA. V gave up 1 base and J gave up 6 bases, with 9 bases separating them. This CDR3 is built from 13 residues. The CDR3, as DNA: TGCAGCGTTGAAGTCTGGGGCGCCGGGGAGCTGTTTTTT. It specifies CSVEVWGAGELFF.

The gene calls are TRBV28 and TRBJ2-7, with D maybe TRBD2 (7 bases). V dropped 1 base and J dropped 0 bases, with 25 bases sitting between them. This CDR3 contains 20 residues. Germline lookup yields CDR1 MDHEN and CDR2 SYDVKM. CDR3 DNA: TGTGCCAGCAGTTTATTAGTTGTCGCGGGGGCCCGGACGGCCTCCTACGAGCAGTACTTC. It encodes CASSLLVVAGARTASYEQYF.

The V and J genes are TRBV19 and TRBJ2-3, with TRBD2 matching over 10 bases. Per the germline V gene, CDR1 is LNHDA and CDR2 is SQIVND (reference sequence). The CDR3 is made up of 14 amino acids. The V segment lost 7 bases and the J segment 8 bases; nucleotides outside the gene matches: 9. The CDR3 is CASKPLAGLGTQYF. The CDR3 region has the DNA TGTGCCAGTAAACCACTAGCGGGGCTCGGTACGCAGTATTTT. The full variable domain, in which reference TRBV19 and TRBJ2-3 provide the parts outside the CDR3, is DGGITQSPKYLFRKEGQNVTLSCEQNLNHDAMYWYRQDPGQGLRLIYYSQIVNDFQKGDIAEGYSVSREKKESFPLTVTSAQKNPTAFYLCASKPLAGLGTQYFGPGTRLTVL.

This clone has a handful of counts. The V call is TRBV5-4, the J call TRBJ1-2, with a possible D match to TRBD1 (5 bases). Trimming removed 2 bases from V and 11 bases from J, with 10 bases in between. CDR3 length: 11 residues. Per germline, CDR1 SGHNT and CDR2 YYREEE (reference sequence). The CDR3 sequence: CASSFDRAYTF. The CDR3 bases are TGTGCCAGCAGCTTTGACAGAGCTTACACCTTC.

The chain combines TRBV30 with TRBJ1-3; D call uncertain. This CDR3 spans 14 amino acids. The germline V gene has CDR1 GTSNPN and CDR2 SVGIG (reference sequence). V was trimmed by 7 bases and J by 0 bases, leaving 13 bases between them. The CDR3 nucleotides are TGTGCCTCGGCCCCCGGGAGCTCTGGAAACACCATATATTTT. This sequence encodes CASAPGSSGNTIYF.